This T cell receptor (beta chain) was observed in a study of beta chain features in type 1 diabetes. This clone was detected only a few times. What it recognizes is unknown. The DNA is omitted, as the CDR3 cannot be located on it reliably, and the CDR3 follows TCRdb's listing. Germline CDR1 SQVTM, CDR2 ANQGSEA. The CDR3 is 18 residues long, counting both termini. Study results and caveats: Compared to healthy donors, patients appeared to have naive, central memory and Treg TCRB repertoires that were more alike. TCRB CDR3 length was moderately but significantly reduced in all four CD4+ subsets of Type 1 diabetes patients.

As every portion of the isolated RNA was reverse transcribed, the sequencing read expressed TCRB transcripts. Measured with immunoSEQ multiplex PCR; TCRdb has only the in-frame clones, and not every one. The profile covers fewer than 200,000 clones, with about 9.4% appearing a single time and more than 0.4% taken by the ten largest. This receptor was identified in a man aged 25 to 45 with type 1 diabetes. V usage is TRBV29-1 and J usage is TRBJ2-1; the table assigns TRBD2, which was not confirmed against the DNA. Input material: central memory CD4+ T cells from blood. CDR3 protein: CSVRFGGWGEGSYNEQFF.